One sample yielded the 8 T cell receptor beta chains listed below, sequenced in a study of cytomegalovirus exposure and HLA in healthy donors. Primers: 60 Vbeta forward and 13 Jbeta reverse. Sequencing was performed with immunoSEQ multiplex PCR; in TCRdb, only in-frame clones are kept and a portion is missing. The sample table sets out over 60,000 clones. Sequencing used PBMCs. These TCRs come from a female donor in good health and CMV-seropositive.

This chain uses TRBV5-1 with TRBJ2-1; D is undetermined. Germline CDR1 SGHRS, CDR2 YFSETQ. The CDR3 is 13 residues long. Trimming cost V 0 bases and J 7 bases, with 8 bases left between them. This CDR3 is CASSLGAVNEQFF. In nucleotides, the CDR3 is TGCGCCAGCAGCTTGGGGGCCGTAAATGAGCAGTTCTTC.

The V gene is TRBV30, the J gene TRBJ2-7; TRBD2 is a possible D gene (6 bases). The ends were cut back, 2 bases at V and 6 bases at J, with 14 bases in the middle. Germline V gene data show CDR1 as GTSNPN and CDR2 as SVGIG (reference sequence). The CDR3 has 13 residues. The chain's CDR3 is CAWSTALAGEQYF. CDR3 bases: TGTGCCTGGAGTACGGCACTAGCTGGCGAGCAGTACTTC.

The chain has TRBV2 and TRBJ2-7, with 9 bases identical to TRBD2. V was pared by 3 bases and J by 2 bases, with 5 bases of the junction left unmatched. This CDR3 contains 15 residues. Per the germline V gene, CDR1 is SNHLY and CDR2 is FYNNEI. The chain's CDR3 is CASSDRTSVTYEQYF. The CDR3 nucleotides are TGTGCCAGCAGTGACCGGACTAGCGTGACCTACGAGCAGTACTTC.

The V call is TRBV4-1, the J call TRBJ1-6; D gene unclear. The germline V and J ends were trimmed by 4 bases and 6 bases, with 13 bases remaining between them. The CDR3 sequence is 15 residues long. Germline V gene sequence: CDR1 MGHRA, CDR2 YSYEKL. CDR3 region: CASSPAGRANSPLHF. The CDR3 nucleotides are TGCGCCAGCAGCCCCGCGGGAAGGGCTAATTCACCCCTCCACTTT.

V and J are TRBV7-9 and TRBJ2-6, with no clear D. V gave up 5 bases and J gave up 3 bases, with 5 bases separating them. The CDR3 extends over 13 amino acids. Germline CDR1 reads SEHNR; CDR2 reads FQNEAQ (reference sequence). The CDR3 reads CASSPGGANVLTF. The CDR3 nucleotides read TGTGCCAGCAGCCCGGGTGGGGCCAACGTCCTGACTTTC.

CDR3 sequence reads: CASMVTSGGRRQETQYF. In nucleotides, the CDR3 is TGCGCCAGCATGGTGACTAGCGGGGGGCGAAGACAAGAGACCCAGTACTTC. This rearrangement joins TRBV10-1 to TRBJ2-5, with 13 positions matching TRBD2. Germline CDR1 is WNHNN and CDR2 is SYGVQD (reference sequence). J was trimmed by 2 bases and V by 7 bases; bases with no gene match: 10. This CDR3 contains 17 residues.

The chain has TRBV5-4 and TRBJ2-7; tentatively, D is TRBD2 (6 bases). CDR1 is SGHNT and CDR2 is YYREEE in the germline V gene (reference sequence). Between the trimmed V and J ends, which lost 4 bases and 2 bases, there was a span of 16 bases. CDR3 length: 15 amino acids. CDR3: CASSPSGGTAYEQYF. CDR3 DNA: TGTGCCAGCAGCCCCTCTGGCGGGACCGCCTACGAGCAGTACTTC.

The CDR3 DNA is TGTGCCAGCAGTGAATCCCCCCGGTCCGGGGAGCTGTTTTTT. Protein: CASSESPRSGELFF. The genes are TRBV2 and TRBJ2-2; D gene ambiguous. Trimming removed 2 bases from V and 6 bases from J, with 10 bases in between. Germline loops: CDR1 SNHLY, CDR2 FYNNEI. This CDR3 is built from 14 residues.